One sample yielded the 13 T cell receptor beta chains listed below, sequenced in a study of siplizumab effects on memory and regulatory T cells. Produced via immunoSEQ multiplex PCR; TCRdb's table is partial and in-frame only. Of roughly 120,000 clones in the sample, less than 95% were seen once. The sequenced material came from non-Treg CD4+ T cells sorted from blood. These receptors were obtained from a human donor in good health.

The J gene is TRBJ2-7, the V gene TRBV7-6; unclear D gene. Germline CDR1 and CDR2: SGHVS and FNYEAQ. V lost 1 base and J lost 0, with 7 bases in between. This CDR3 spans 14 amino acids. The CDR3 nucleotides are TGTGCCAGCAGCTTAGGGCAGCTCTCCTACGAGCAGTACTTC. Its protein is CASSLGQLSYEQYF.

The rearrangement joins TRBV6-5 to TRBJ1-1, with TRBD1 matching 7 bases. This CDR3 is 14 amino acids long. Germline-derived CDR1 and CDR2 are MNHEY and SVGAGI. The junction had 10 bases not matched to a gene; V was cut back by 5 bases and J by 7 bases. In nucleotides, the CDR3 is TGTGCCAGCAGTCGGGGGACAGAAGAAAGTGAAGCTTTCTTT. As protein: CASSRGTEESEAFF.

The V call is TRBV5-5, the J call TRBJ1-2, with a weak D call TRBD1 (5 bases). The CDR3 totals 15 residues. V was pared by 0 bases and J by 4 bases, with 13 bases between. The V gene's germline CDR1 is SGHKS and CDR2 YYEKEE (reference sequence). The CDR3 DNA sequence: TGTGCCAGCAGCTTGGCCTCCCCAGGGTTCTATGGCTACACCTTC. It encodes CASSLASPGFYGYTF.

This sequence joins TRBV7-9 and TRBJ1-5, with a tentative D call TRBD1 (6 bases). This CDR3 contains 15 residues. Germline loops: CDR1 SEHNR, CDR2 FQNEAQ (reference sequence). V was pared by 2 bases and J by 6 bases, with 14 bases between. The CDR3: CASSLSGGQGQPQHF. In DNA, the CDR3 is TGTGCCAGCAGCTTAAGCGGGGGGCAGGGTCAGCCCCAGCATTTT.

This clone was detected only once. The chain combines TRBV5-1 with TRBJ1-3, with D unresolved. V was pared by 1 base and J by 0 bases, with 5 bases between. The CDR3 spans 14 residues. The V gene's germline CDR1 is SGHRS and CDR2 YFSETQ. CDR3 nucleotide sequence: TGCGCCAGCAGCTTGTACAGCTCTGGAAACACCATATATTTT. Its translation is CASSLYSSGNTIYF.

Only one count was recorded for this clone. The genes are TRBV6-5 and TRBJ2-5; D could derive from TRBD1 or TRBD2 (7 bases each). The length of the CDR3 is 14 residues. Germline assignment: CDR1 MNHEY and CDR2 SVGAGI. With 2 bases removed from V and 5 bases from J, the gap between germline ends came to 12 bases. The CDR3 region is CASSYQGGSETQYF. For the CDR3, the DNA is TGTGCCAGCAGTTACCAGGGGGGGAGCGAGACCCAGTACTTC.

V usage is TRBV7-9 and J usage is TRBJ1-2; D is undetermined. The germline gives CDR1 SEHNR, CDR2 FQNEAQ (reference sequence). The V end was cut by 4 bases, the J end by 5 bases, with 11 bases between. This CDR3 has 13 amino acids. CDR3 sequence: CASSSAPSYGYTF. In nucleotides, the CDR3 is TGTGCCAGCAGCTCAGCACCGTCATATGGCTACACCTTC. The full variable domain, with the rest looked up from reference TRBV7-9 and TRBJ1-2, is DTGVSQNPRHKITKRGQNVTFRCDPISEHNRLYWYRQTLGQGPEFLTYFQNEAQLEKSRLLSDRFSAERPKGSFSTLEIQRTEQGDSAMYLCASSSAPSYGYTFGSGTRLTVV.

This clone was detected once. The chain is built from TRBV6-1 and TRBJ2-5; tentative D call: TRBD1 (6 bases). CDR1 is MNHNS, CDR2 SASEGT, per germline. The CDR3 runs to 12 residues. The ends were cut back, 7 bases at V and 5 bases at J, with 11 bases in the middle. The DNA of the CDR3 is TGTGCCAGCATTGGGGGCTGGGAGACCCAGTACTTC. Amino acid sequence: CASIGGWETQYF.

The J gene is TRBJ2-3, the V gene TRBV5-1; 11 bases are shared with TRBD1. Trimming removed 3 bases from V and 6 bases from J; junction bases left unmatched: 3. CDR3 length: 14 amino acids. Germline CDR1 and CDR2: SGHRS and YFSETQ. CDR3 in amino acids: CASSSGTGGDTQYF. The CDR3 nucleotides read TGCGCCAGCAGCTCCGGGACAGGGGGGGATACGCAGTATTTT.

The rearrangement uses TRBV7-9 and TRBJ1-3, with a weak D call TRBD1 (6 bases). Per germline, CDR1 SEHNR and CDR2 FQNEAQ (reference sequence). The V end lost 4 bases, the J end lost 2 bases, and 15 bases lay between the germline ends. The CDR3 consists of 16 residues. The CDR3 coding sequence is TGTGCCAGCAGCTCAGATCGGACAGTGACTGGAAACACCATATATTTT. Its protein is CASSSDRTVTGNTIYF.

This sequence joins TRBV27 and TRBJ1-2; D perhaps matches TRBD1 (6 bases). Germline CDR1 is MNHEY and CDR2 is SMNVEV (reference sequence). Trimming shortened V by 2 bases and J by 4 bases, and 14 bases separated the two germline ends. The CDR3 loop spans 15 amino acids. The CDR3 region has the DNA TGTGCCAGCAGTTTAACCAATACAGGGAGCTATGGCTACACCTTC. It is translated as CASSLTNTGSYGYTF.

The chain is built from TRBV9 and TRBJ1-6; maybe TRBD1 (5 bases). This CDR3 is 19 amino acids long. CDR1 and CDR2 (germline): SGDLS, YYNGEE. Trimming left V 3 bases short and J 0 bases short, with 19 bases between. The CDR3 is CASSGGVLTMSSYNSPLHF. For the CDR3, the DNA is TGTGCCAGCAGCGGGGGGGTGTTAACAATGAGCTCCTATAATTCACCCCTCCACTTT. The full variable domain, in which reference TRBV9 and TRBJ1-6 provide the parts outside the CDR3, is DSGVTQTPKHLITATGQRVTLRCSPRSGDLSVYWYQQSLDQGLQFLIQYYNGEERAKGNILERFSAQQFPDLHSELNLSSLELGDSALYFCASSGGVLTMSSYNSPLHFGNGTRLTVT.

This clone has just one count. CDR3 region: CAISEPLGRTTNYGYTF. CDR3 bases: TGTGCCATCAGTGAGCCGCTGGGCAGGACAACTAACTATGGCTACACCTTC. The chain uses TRBV10-3 and TRBJ1-2, with D perhaps TRBD1 (5 bases). The germline V gene has CDR1 ENHRY and CDR2 SYGVKD. CDR3 length equals 17 residues. With 2 bases removed from V and 0 bases from J, the gap between germline ends came to 16 bases.